This T cell receptor beta chain was identified during a study of blood T cell repertoires in COVID-19 (TCRdb year 2020). Notes on the research overall: Collaborator samples came from the United States, Italy and Spain and covered acute and convalescent phases of COVID-19. The material from the prospective study consisted of cDNA or gDNA derived from T cells, B-cell-depleted T cells, or PBMCs. Where HLA class I and class II types were available, the types were taken from metadata supplied by the sample provider, not from assay-based typing. Deeply sampled blood TCRbeta repertoires from subjects exposed to, actively infected with, or recovered from COVID-19 were included in the dataset. The samples were drawn from two sources: the first 160 participants of the ongoing ImmuneRACE study, and some 1,300 subjects contributed by 6 global collaborators. The repertoires were released in a freely available public database intended as a resource for research on the immune response to SARS-CoV-2. Nearly every sample came with metadata listing a de-identified subject ID, COVID-19 status, age in years and sex. Results and caveats for the whole study, not just this receptor: The quantity of clinical and demographic metadata differed by source and by participant and was supplied without curation.

TCRbeta CDR3 regions were amplified from genomic DNA by means of the immunoSEQ Assay, a bias-controlled multiplex PCR. The paper's data handling went like this. Nucleated cell counts per sample were estimated from amplification of reference gene primers within the assay. Sequence reads were collapsed and filtered to measure the absolute abundance of every unique TCRbeta CDR3 rearrangement. For each sample, productive Simpson clonality was calculated as the square root of Simpson's diversity index over productive rearrangements. This is the immuneACCESS table as TCRdb keeps it, with only in-frame sequences that have V and J called. A part of the clones is gone; compared with another copy, unresolved V genes explain less than half, and the rest is unexplained. V and J calls and clone size follow that table, whereas D and trimming were derived from the DNA. The sample yields some 74,000 clones; under 85% were counted once. Around 9.4% of the sample is in the top ten clones.

The CDR3 has 12 amino acids, counting the end cysteine and phenylalanine. Only CDR3 DNA is held: 36 bases, read in frame from base 1. The germline V gene specifies SGHRS as CDR1 and YFSETQ as CDR2. V loses 1 base, J loses 5 bases, and the germline ends lie 6 bases apart. Whole blood was collected in K2EDTA tubes by collaborating institutions according to the institutions' own protocols. For TCRbeta analysis, collaborator samples were shipped as frozen whole blood, as isolated PBMCs, or as DNA extracted from either sample type. Comment on this clone: Its antigen has not been determined. The sample holds no much larger clone one base away, and base qualities are not on file. Other DNA variants within this sample encode the same CDR3.

Sequencing was performed on peripheral blood. The receptor was isolated from a woman between 45 and 65 years old with acute or convalescent COVID-19. The sequence is built from TRBV5-1 and TRBJ1-2; no confident D gene assignment can be made. The DNA is as follows: TGCGCCAGCAGCTTGTCAGGTTATGGCTACACCTTC. It specifies CASSLSGYGYTF.